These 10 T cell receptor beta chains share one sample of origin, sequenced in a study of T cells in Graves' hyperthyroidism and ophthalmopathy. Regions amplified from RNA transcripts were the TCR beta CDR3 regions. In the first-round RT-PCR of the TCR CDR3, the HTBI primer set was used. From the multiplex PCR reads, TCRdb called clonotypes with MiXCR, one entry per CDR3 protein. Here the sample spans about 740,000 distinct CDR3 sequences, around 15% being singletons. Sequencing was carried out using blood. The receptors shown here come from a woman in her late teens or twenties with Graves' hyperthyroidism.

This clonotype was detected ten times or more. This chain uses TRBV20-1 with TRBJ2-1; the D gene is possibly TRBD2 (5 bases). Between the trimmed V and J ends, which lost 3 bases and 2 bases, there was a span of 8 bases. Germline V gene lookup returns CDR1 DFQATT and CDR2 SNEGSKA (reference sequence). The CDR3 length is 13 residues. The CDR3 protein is CSASGETYNEQFF. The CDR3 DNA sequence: TGCAGTGCTAGCGGGGAGACCTACAATGAGCAGTTCTTC.

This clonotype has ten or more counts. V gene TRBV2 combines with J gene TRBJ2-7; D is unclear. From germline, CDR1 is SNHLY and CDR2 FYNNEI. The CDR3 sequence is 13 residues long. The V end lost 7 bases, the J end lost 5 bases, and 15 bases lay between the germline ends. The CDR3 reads CASNEQWADEQYF. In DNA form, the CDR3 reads TGTGCCAGCAATGAGCAGTGGGCAGACGAGCAGTACTTC.

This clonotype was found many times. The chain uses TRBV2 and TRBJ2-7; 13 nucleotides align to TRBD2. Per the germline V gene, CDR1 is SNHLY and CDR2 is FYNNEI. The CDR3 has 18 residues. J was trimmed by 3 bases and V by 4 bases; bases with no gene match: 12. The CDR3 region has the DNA TGTGCCAGCAGTGTATTGGGTTCTGGACTAGCGGGAGACTACGAGCAGTACTTC. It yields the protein CASSVLGSGLAGDYEQYF.

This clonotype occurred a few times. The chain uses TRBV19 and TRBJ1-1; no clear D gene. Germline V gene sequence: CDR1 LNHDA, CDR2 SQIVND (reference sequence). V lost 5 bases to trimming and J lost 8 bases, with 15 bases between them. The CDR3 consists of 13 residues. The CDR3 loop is CASSHPPTLEAFF. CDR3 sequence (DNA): TGTGCCAGTAGTCATCCCCCCACGCTGGAAGCTTTCTTT. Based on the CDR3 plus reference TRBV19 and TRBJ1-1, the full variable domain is DGGITQSPKYLFRKEGQNVTLSCEQNLNHDAMYWYRQDPGQGLRLIYYSQIVNDFQKGDIAEGYSVSREKKESFPLTVTSAQKNPTAFYLCASSHPPTLEAFFGQGTRLTVV.

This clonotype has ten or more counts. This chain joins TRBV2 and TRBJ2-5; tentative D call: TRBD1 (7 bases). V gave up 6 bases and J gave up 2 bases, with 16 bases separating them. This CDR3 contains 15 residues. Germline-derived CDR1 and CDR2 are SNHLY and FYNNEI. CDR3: CASREGTVFQETQYF. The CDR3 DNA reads TGTGCCAGCAGGGAGGGGACAGTCTTTCAAGAGACCCAGTACTTC.

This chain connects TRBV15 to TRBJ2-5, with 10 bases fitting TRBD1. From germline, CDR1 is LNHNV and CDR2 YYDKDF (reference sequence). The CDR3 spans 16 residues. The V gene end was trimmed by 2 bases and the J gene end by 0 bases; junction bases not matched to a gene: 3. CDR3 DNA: TGTGCCACCAGCAGAATGGACAGGGGGTACCAAGAGACCCAGTACTTC. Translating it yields CATSRMDRGYQETQYF.

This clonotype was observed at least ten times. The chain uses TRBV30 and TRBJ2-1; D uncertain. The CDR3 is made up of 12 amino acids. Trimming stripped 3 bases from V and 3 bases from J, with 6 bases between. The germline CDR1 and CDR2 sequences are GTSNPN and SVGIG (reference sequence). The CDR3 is CAWRKGYNEQFF. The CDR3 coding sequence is TGTGCCTGGAGGAAGGGCTACAATGAGCAGTTCTTC.

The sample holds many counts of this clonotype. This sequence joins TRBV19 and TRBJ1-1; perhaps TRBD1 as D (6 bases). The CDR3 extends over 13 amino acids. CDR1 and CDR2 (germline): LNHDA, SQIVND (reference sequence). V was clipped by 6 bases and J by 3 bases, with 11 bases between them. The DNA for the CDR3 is TGTGCCAGTAGGGACAGCATCTACACTGAAGCTTTCTTT. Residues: CASRDSIYTEAFF.

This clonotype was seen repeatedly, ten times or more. The CDR3 spells CASSFPGVPETQYF. In DNA form, the CDR3 reads TGTGCCAGCAGCTTCCCTGGGGTCCCAGAGACCCAGTACTTC. This chain connects TRBV11-2 to TRBJ2-5; D is unresolved. The CDR3 runs 14 residues. Trimming removed 3 bases at V and 4 bases at J, with 12 bases between. Per germline, CDR1 SGHAT and CDR2 FQNNGV.

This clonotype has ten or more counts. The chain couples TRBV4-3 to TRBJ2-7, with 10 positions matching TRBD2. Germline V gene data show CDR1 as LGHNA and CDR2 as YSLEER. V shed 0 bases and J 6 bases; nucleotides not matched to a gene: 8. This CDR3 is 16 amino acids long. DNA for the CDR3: TGCGCCAGCAGCCAAGATCCGGGGACTAGCGTGGCCGAGCAGTACTTC. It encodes CASSQDPGTSVAEQYF.